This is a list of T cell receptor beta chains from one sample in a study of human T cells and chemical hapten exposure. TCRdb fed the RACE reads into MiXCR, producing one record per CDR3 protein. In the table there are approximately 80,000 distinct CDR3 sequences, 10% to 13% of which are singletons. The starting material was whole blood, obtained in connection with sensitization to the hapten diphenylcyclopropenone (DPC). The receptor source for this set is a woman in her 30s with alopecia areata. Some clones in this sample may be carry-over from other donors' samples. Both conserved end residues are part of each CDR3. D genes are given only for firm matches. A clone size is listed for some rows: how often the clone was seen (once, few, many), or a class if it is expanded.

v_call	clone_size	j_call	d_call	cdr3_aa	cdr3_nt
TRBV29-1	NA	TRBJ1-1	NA	CSVEEQVGTEAFF	TGCAGCGTTGAAGAACAGGTGGGAACTGAAGCTTTCTTT
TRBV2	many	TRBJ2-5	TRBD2	CASSTTSGQETQYF	TGTGCCAGCAGTACAACTAGCGGGCAAGAGACCCAGTACTTC
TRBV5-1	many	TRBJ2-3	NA	CASSLRGLGTDTQYF	TGTGCCAGCAGTTTAAGGGGTTTGGGTACAGATACGCAGTATTTT
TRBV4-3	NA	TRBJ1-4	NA	CASSLSGNGGEKLFF	TGCGCCAGCAGCCTTTCAGGGAATGGCGGGGAAAAACTGTTTTTT
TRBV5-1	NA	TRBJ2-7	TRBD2	CASSPGLAGAYEQYF	TGCGCCAGCAGCCCGGGACTAGCGGGGGCCTACGAGCAGTACTTC
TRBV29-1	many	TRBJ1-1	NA	CSIVVIMNTEAFF	TGCAGCATCGTCGTCATTATGAACACTGAAGCTTTCTTT
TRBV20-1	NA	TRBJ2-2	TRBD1	CSAFTGGHTGELFF	TGCAGTGCTTTTACAGGGGGACACACCGGGGAGCTGTTTTTT
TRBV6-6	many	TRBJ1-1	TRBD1	CASSYQGAGTEAFF	TGTGCCAGCAGTTACCAGGGGGCAGGAACTGAAGCTTTCTTT
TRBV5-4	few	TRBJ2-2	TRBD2	CASSLGPPSGTTGELFF	TGTGCCAGCAGCTTGGGGCCCCCTAGCGGTACGACCGGGGAGCTGTTTTTT
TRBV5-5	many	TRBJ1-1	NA	CASELRPNTEAFF	TGTGCCAGCGAATTAAGGCCGAACACTGAAGCTTTCTTT
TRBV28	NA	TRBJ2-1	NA	CASSFRGPHNEQFF	TGTGCCAGCAGCTTCCGGGGACCCCACAATGAGCAGTTCTTC
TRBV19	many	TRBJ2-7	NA	CASSITPRQTIYEQYF	TGTGCCAGTAGTATTACCCCCCGACAGACAATCTACGAGCAGTACTTC
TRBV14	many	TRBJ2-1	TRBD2	CASRPSGGRYNEQFF	TGTGCCAGCAGGCCTAGCGGGGGGCGGTACAATGAGCAGTTCTTC
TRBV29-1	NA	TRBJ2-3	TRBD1	CSVRDRASTDTQYF	TGCAGCGTCCGGGACAGGGCTAGCACAGATACGCAGTATTTT
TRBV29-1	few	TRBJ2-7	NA	CSGSQGPAEQYF	TGCAGCGGGAGCCAGGGGCCGGCCGAGCAGTACTTC